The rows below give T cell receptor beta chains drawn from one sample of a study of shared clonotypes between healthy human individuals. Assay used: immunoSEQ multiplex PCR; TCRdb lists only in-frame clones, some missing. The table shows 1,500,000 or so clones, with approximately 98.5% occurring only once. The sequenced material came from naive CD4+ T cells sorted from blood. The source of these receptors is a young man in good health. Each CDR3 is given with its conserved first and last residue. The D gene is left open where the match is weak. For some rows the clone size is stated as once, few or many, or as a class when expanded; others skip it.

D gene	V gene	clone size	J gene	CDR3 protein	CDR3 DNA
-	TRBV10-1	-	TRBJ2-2	CASSDQIGGELFF	TGCGCCAGCAGTGATCAGATCGGCGGGGAGCTGTTTTTT
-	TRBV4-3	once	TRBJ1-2	CASSQEVMGVTNYGYTF	TGCGCCAGCAGCCAAGAAGTTATGGGAGTCACTAACTATGGCTACACCTTC
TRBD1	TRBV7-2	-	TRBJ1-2	CASSLGGQGGGYTF	TGTGCCAGCAGCTTAGGAGGTCAGGGGGGTGGCTACACCTTC
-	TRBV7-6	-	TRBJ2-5	CASSLGPRGTQYF	TGTGCCAGCAGCTTAGGCCCTAGGGGGACCCAGTACTTC
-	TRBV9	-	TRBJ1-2	CASSVKAVVGYGYTF	TGTGCCAGCAGCGTAAAAGCAGTCGTGGGCTATGGCTACACCTTC
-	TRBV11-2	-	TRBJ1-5	CASSRWGFSQPQHF	TGTGCCAGCAGCCGCTGGGGCTTCAGTCAGCCCCAGCATTTT
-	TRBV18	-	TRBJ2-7	CASSPQSQSSYEQYF	TGTGCCAGCTCACCTCAGTCCCAGAGCTCCTACGAGCAGTACTTC
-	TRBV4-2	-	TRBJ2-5	CASSLSDQETQYF	TGTGCCAGCAGCCTTTCCGACCAAGAGACCCAGTACTTC
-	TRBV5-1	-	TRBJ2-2	CASSWKQGPGELFF	TGCGCCAGCAGCTGGAAACAGGGTCCCGGGGAGCTGTTTTTT
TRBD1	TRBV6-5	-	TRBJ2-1	CASNRRDRGRSEQFF	TGTGCCAGCAATCGCCGGGACAGGGGGCGGAGTGAGCAGTTCTTC
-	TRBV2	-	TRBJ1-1	CASSEVGMDTEAFF	TGTGCCAGCAGTGAAGTTGGCATGGACACTGAAGCTTTCTTT
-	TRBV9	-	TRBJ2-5	CASSVGQETQYF	TGTGCCAGCAGCGTTGGCCAAGAGACCCAGTACTTC
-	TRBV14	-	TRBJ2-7	CASSQDRVGGSEQYF	TGTGCCAGCAGCCAAGACAGGGTCGGGGGTAGCGAGCAGTACTTC
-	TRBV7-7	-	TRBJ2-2	CASSLGTGELFF	TGTGCCAGCAGCTTAGGAACCGGGGAGCTGTTTTTT
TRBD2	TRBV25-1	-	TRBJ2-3	CASSEVRSGSRDTQYF	TGTGCCAGCAGTGAAGTAAGGAGCGGGAGTAGGGATACGCAGTATTTT
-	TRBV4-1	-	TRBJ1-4	CASSQDRGGFGEKLFF	TGCGCCAGCAGCCAAGATCGGGGAGGATTTGGTGAAAAACTGTTTTTT
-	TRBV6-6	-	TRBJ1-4	CASSYSRAREKLFF	TGTGCCAGCAGTTACTCACGAGCCCGAGAAAAACTGTTTTTT
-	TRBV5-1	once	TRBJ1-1	CASSSTGTNTEAFF	TGCGCCAGCAGCTCCACAGGGACGAACACTGAAGCTTTCTTT
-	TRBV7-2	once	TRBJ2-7	CASSQSGVEQYF	TGTGCCAGCAGCCAAAGCGGCGTCGAGCAGTACTTC
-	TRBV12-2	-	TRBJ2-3	CASRLIGRGSTDTQYF	TGTGCAAGTCGCTTAATTGGGCGGGGCAGCACAGATACGCAGTATTTT
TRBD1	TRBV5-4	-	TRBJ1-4	CASSHGQGDEKLFF	TGTGCCAGCAGCCATGGACAGGGAGACGAAAAACTGTTTTTT
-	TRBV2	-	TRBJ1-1	CASRDDMNTEAFF	TGTGCCAGCCGAGACGACATGAACACTGAAGCTTTCTTT
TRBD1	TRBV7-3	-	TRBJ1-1	CASRQTGGTEAFF	TGTGCCAGCAGACAGACAGGGGGCACTGAAGCTTTCTTT
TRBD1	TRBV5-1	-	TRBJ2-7	CASSFPPGGYEQYF	TGCGCCAGCAGCTTTCCCCCAGGGGGCTACGAGCAGTACTTC
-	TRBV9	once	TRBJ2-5	CASSVGVEETQYF	TGTGCCAGCAGCGTAGGTGTGGAAGAGACCCAGTACTTC
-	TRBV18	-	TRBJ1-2	CASSPKDSYTF	TGTGCCAGCTCACCAAAGGACAGCTACACCTTC
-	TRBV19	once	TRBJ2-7	CASSIFVGTYEQYF	TGTGCCAGTAGTATTTTTGTTGGCACCTACGAGCAGTACTTC
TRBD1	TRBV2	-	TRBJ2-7	CASSPRQGVLYEQYF	TGTGCCAGCAGTCCCAGACAGGGGGTCCTATACGAGCAGTACTTC
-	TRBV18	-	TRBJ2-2	CASASLDTGELFF	TGTGCCAGCGCCAGCTTGGACACCGGGGAGCTGTTTTTT
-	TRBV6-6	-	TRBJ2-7	CASSYSPSGEVYEQYF	TGTGCCAGCAGTTACTCCCCCTCGGGGGAGGTGTACGAGCAGTACTTC
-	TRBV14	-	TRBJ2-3	CASSQLTGSGSTDTQYF	TGTGCCAGCAGCCAGCTTACAGGCAGCGGGAGCACAGATACGCAGTATTTT
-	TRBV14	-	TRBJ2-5	CASSQGRETQYF	TGTGCCAGCAGCCAAGGGCGAGAGACCCAGTACTTC
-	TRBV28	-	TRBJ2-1	CASSSPARYNEQFF	TGTGCCAGCAGTTCCCCAGCCAGATACAATGAGCAGTTCTTC
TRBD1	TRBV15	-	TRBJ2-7	CATSREHRTGDFYEQYF	TGTGCCACCAGCAGAGAGCACCGGACAGGGGACTTCTACGAGCAGTACTTC
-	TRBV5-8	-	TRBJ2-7	CASSLVGRHYEQYF	TGTGCCAGCAGCTTGGTAGGCAGACACTACGAGCAGTACTTC
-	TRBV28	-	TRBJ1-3	CASSKGFRNTIYF	TGTGCCAGCAGTAAGGGTTTTAGAAACACCATATATTTT
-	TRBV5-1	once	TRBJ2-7	CASSLFSPSYEQYF	TGCGCCAGCAGCTTGTTCTCGCCTTCCTACGAGCAGTACTTC
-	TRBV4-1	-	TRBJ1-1	CASSLQEKITEAFF	TGCGCCAGCAGCTTACAGGAAAAAATCACTGAAGCTTTCTTT
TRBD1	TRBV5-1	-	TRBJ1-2	CASSRDRGNSNYGYTF	TGCGCCAGCAGCCGGGACAGGGGCAATTCTAACTATGGCTACACCTTC
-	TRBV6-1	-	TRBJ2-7	CASSETGSWVKKQYF	TGTGCCAGCAGTGAAACTGGTAGTTGGGTAAAGAAACAGTACTTC
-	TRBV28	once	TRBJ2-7	CASSFRSSSSYEQYF	TGTGCCAGCAGTTTTAGGTCCTCTAGCTCCTACGAGCAGTACTTC
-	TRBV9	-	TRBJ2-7	CASSGGKLYEQYF	TGTGCCAGCAGCGGTGGGAAACTCTACGAGCAGTACTTC
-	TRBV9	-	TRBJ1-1	CASSVVAANTEAFF	TGTGCCAGCAGCGTAGTAGCTGCGAACACTGAAGCTTTCTTT
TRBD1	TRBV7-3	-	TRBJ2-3	CASSPQGGQATDTQYF	TGTGCCAGCAGCCCACAGGGGGGACAAGCCACAGATACGCAGTATTTT
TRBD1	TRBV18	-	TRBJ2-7	CASSPSGTGFYEQYF	TGTGCCAGCTCACCGTCTGGGACAGGGTTCTACGAGCAGTACTTC
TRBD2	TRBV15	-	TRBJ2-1	CATSGLGLAGVPGNEQFF	TGTGCCACCAGCGGCCTAGGACTAGCGGGAGTCCCAGGGAATGAGCAGTTCTTC
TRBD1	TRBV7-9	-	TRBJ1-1	CASSLMRGQGLTEAFF	TGTGCCAGCAGTTTAATGAGGGGACAGGGTTTAACTGAAGCTTTCTTT
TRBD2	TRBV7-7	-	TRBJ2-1	CASSQGLAGVEEQFF	TGTGCTAGCAGCCAGGGACTAGCGGGAGTCGAGGAGCAGTTCTTC
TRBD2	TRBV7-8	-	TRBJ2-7	CASRATSGRLSNYEQYF	TGTGCCAGCAGAGCTACTAGCGGGAGGCTTTCCAACTACGAGCAGTACTTC
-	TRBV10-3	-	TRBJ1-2	CAISDGPYGYTF	TGTGCCATCAGCGACGGGCCCTATGGCTACACCTTC
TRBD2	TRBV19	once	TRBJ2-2	CASSLTSGYTGELFF	TGTGCCAGTAGCCTGACTAGCGGATATACCGGGGAGCTGTTTTTT
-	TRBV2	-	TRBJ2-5	CASSEATGQETQYF	TGTGCCAGCAGTGAAGCCACAGGCCAAGAGACCCAGTACTTC
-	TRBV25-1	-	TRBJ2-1	CASSEYRDLGEQFF	TGTGCCAGCAGTGAATACAGGGACTTGGGGGAGCAGTTCTTC
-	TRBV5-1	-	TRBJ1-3	CASSLENRVSGNTIYF	TGCGCCAGCAGCTTGGAAAATAGAGTCTCTGGAAACACCATATATTTT